The 25 T cell receptor beta chains below were found in one sample sequenced in a study of T cell responses to AZD1222 COVID-19 vaccine. Libraries were prepared by immunoSEQ multiplex PCR; TCRdb keeps only in-frame clonotypes and omits some of them. The sample lists fewer than 130,000 clones; 80% to 95% were seen once. The sample in question was peripheral blood, obtained 28 days after the second AZD1222 dose. Receptor source: an adult who received the AZD1222 COVID-19 vaccine.

Regarding this clone: Other nucleotide sequences from this sample produce the same CDR3. V is TRBV6-5 and J is TRBJ1-2, with D uncertain. The CDR3 sequence is 13 residues long. Trimming removed 6 bases from V and 1 base from J, with 9 bases in between. Germline assignment: CDR1 MNHEY and CDR2 SVGAGI. The DNA for the CDR3 is TGTGCCAGCAGCCGGACGGGTAACTATGGCTACACCTTC. It codes for CASSRTGNYGYTF.

The chain employs TRBV14 and TRBJ2-7; the match to TRBD1 covers 8 bases. The V and J ends lost 1 base and 0 bases, in that order; junction bases with no gene match: 5. The CDR3 is made up of 16 amino acids. Germline CDR1 and CDR2: SGHDN and FVKESK. The CDR3 sequence: CASSQGLGQGSYEQYF. The CDR3 nucleotides read TGTGCCAGCAGCCAAGGGTTAGGACAGGGCTCCTACGAGCAGTACTTC.

The chain carries TRBV19 and TRBJ1-4, with a possible D match to TRBD1 (6 bases). CDR3 size: 15 residues. Germline CDR1 LNHDA, CDR2 SQIVND (reference sequence). V lost 2 bases, J lost 7 bases, and 14 bases lay in between. CDR3 in DNA: TGTGCCAGTAGTATACTTTCAGGGGTCGGTGAAAAACTGTTTTTT. It translates to CASSILSGVGEKLFF.

V usage is TRBV6-1 and J usage is TRBJ2-7, with a tentative D call TRBD1 (8 bases). Germline lookup yields CDR1 MNHNS and CDR2 SASEGT. The V gene lost 1 base and the J gene lost 5 bases, with 15 bases spanning the gap. The CDR3 consists of 15 residues. The CDR3 loop is CASSEETGGGNEQYF. CDR3 DNA: TGTGCCAGCAGTGAAGAAACAGGGGGGGGAAACGAGCAGTACTTC.

The CDR3 region is CASSTPQGVQYF. CDR3 DNA sequence: TGTGCCAGCAGCACACCCCAGGGGGTCCAGTACTTC. This chain joins TRBV6-5 and TRBJ2-5; 7 bases match TRBD1. The CDR3 runs 12 residues. Germline loops: CDR1 MNHEY, CDR2 SVGAGI. Trimming removed 6 bases from V and 10 bases from J; junction bases left unmatched: 8.

This chain joins TRBV28 and TRBJ2-2; D not certain. The CDR3 runs to 12 residues. Looked up from germline, CDR1 is MDHEN and CDR2 is SYDVKM. The V end lost 3 bases, the J end lost 10 bases, and 9 bases lay between the germline ends. The CDR3 bases are TGTGCCAGCAGTTTTGGCCTCTTGGAGCTGTTTTTT. Translating gives CASSFGLLELFF.

The gene calls are TRBV10-3 and TRBJ1-5, with 7 bases that match TRBD1. CDR1 and CDR2 (germline): ENHRY, SYGVKD. V lost 4 bases and J lost 4; bases outside the gene matches: 10. The CDR3 sequence is 16 residues long. The chain's CDR3 is CAISGGQLGGNQPQHF. The CDR3 region has the DNA TGTGCCATCAGTGGGGGACAGTTAGGGGGAAATCAGCCCCAGCATTTT.

V gene TRBV20-1 combines with J gene TRBJ2-1, with D unresolved. CDR3 size: 13 residues. Germline-derived CDR1 and CDR2 are DFQATT and SNEGSKA (reference sequence). With 3 bases removed from V and 7 bases from J, the gap between germline ends came to 13 bases. Here the CDR3 DNA reads TGCAGTGCTAGTGGCCTAATCGTTAATGAGCAGTTCTTC. This gives the protein CSASGLIVNEQFF.

The J gene is TRBJ1-5, the V gene TRBV7-8; weak D call: TRBD1 (5 bases). Looked up from germline, CDR1 is SGHVS and CDR2 is FQNEAQ. V dropped 0 bases and J dropped 1 base, with 7 bases sitting between them. The CDR3 covers 15 residues. CDR3 DNA: TGTGCCAGCAGCTTAGCTTGGGGGAGCAATCAGCCCCAGCATTTT. Protein: CASSLAWGSNQPQHF.

This clone came up once. The genes are TRBV3-1 (or the pseudogene TRBV3-2) and TRBJ1-1; D gene unclear. The CDR3 spans 13 residues. The ends were cut back, 6 bases at V and 0 bases at J, with 8 bases in the middle. In germline, CDR1 is LGHDT, CDR2 YNNKEL (reference sequence). CDR3 loop: CASRDEVNTEAFF. The CDR3 DNA sequence: TGTGCCAGCAGGGACGAAGTGAACACTGAAGCTTTCTTT.

Note on this clone: At the DNA level, this CDR3 is encoded by other sequences in the same sample as well. The gene calls are TRBV29-1 and TRBJ2-7; no clear D gene. The CDR3 has 11 amino acids. Germline V gives CDR1 SQVTM, CDR2 ANQGSEA. V was clipped by 0 bases and J by 4 bases, with 4 bases between them. The DNA of the CDR3 is TGCAGCGTTGAAGAGGGGTACGAGCAGTACTTC. Translating gives CSVEEGYEQYF.

The V call is TRBV18, the J call TRBJ2-5, with 11 bases fitting TRBD2. The V gene's germline CDR1 is KGHSH and CDR2 LQKENI. This CDR3 comprises 17 residues. With V trimmed by 6 bases and J by 4 bases, 13 bases remained unmatched. CDR3 in DNA: TGTGCCAGCTCCGGGACTAGCGGAGGGCAAAAGGGAGAGACCCAGTACTTC. This codes for CASSGTSGGQKGETQYF.

The J gene is TRBJ2-6, the V gene TRBV15; D gene uncertain. Germline assignment: CDR1 LNHNV and CDR2 YYDKDF (reference sequence). The CDR3 length is 15 residues. V dropped 6 bases and J dropped 0 bases, with 9 bases sitting between them. Here the CDR3 reads CATSTDASGANVLTF. The CDR3, as DNA: TGTGCCACCAGTACGGATGCCTCTGGGGCCAACGTCCTGACTTTC.

The chain employs TRBV20-1 and TRBJ1-2; perhaps TRBD1 as D (5 bases). The V end lost 4 bases, the J end lost 7 bases, and 10 bases lay between the germline ends. From germline, CDR1 is DFQATT and CDR2 SNEGSKA (reference sequence). The CDR3 covers 11 residues. The CDR3 here is CSAIKGTGYTF. The CDR3 DNA reads TGCAGTGCTATTAAGGGGACTGGCTACACCTTC.

The rearrangement links TRBV7-9 to TRBJ1-2; D is uncertain. The CDR3 consists of 13 residues. Trimming removed 4 bases at V and 8 bases at J, with 14 bases between. Germline V lookup: CDR1 SEHNR, CDR2 FQNEAQ (reference sequence). DNA of the CDR3: TGTGCCAGCAGCTCCATTTCTGGGGAGGGCTACACCTTC. It codes for CASSSISGEGYTF.

This chain uses TRBV5-4 with TRBJ2-7; TRBD2 aligns across 12 bases. The J segment lost 5 bases and the V segment lost 4 bases, leaving 7 bases of the junction unmatched. CDR1 SGHNT and CDR2 YYREEE come from the germline V gene (reference sequence). This CDR3 contains 15 residues. The CDR3 DNA sequence: TGTGCCAGCAGCAATCCTACTAGCGGGGGGAACGAGCAGTACTTC. It is translated as CASSNPTSGGNEQYF.

The chain uses TRBV6-5 and TRBJ1-5, with D maybe TRBD1 (6 bases). The CDR3 consists of 14 residues. Germline lookup yields CDR1 MNHEY and CDR2 SVGAGI. V lost 4 bases to trimming and J lost 4 bases, with 11 bases between them. CDR3 nucleotide sequence: TGTGCCAGCAGTTTAGGGGGGGGGAATCAGCCCCAGCATTTT. Translated, it gives CASSLGGGNQPQHF.

V and J are TRBV6-5 and TRBJ2-3, with 10 bases lining up with TRBD2. This CDR3 spans 15 amino acids. CDR1 and CDR2 (germline): MNHEY, SVGAGI. J gave up 4 bases and V 5 bases, and 6 bases lay outside the gene matches. The CDR3 region has the DNA TGTGCCAGCAGTCGGCAGCGGGGGGGCCCAGATACGCAGTATTTT. Translating it yields CASSRQRGGPDTQYF.

This clone has only a few counts. This chain uses TRBV4-3 with TRBJ1-4; the D gene is possibly TRBD1 (6 bases). Germline CDR1 LGHNA, CDR2 YSLEER. The V and J ends lost 0 bases and 8 bases respectively, with 16 bases between them. This CDR3 spans 16 amino acids. CDR3 region: CASSQDRGASEEKLFF. The CDR3 coding sequence is TGCGCCAGCAGCCAAGACAGGGGCGCCAGCGAGGAAAAACTGTTTTTT.

The chain uses TRBV6-5 and TRBJ1-5; D remains ambiguous. The CDR3 sequence is 11 residues long. CDR1 MNHEY and CDR2 SVGAGI come from the germline V gene. The germline V and J ends were trimmed by 8 bases and 5 bases, with 7 bases remaining between them. This CDR3 reads CASGRHQPQHF. The CDR3 DNA is TGTGCCAGCGGCCGTCATCAGCCCCAGCATTTT.

The chain links TRBV12-2 to TRBJ2-1; the tabulated D call, TRBD2, remains unverified against the DNA. TRBV12-2 is tagged as a pseudogene. The CDR3 loop spans 16 amino acids. The CDR3 loop is CASRLVWPPRDNEQFF. For the CDR3, the DNA is TGTGCAAGTCGCTTAGTGTGGCCCCCTCGGGACAATGAGCAGTTCTTC.

The chain employs TRBV30 and TRBJ1-1, with D possibly matching TRBD1 (5 bases). CDR3 size: 13 residues. CDR1 is GTSNPN and CDR2 is SVGIG in the germline V gene (reference sequence). V lost 3 bases, J lost 3 bases, and 11 bases lay in between. This CDR3 is CAWRSGDYTEAFF. The CDR3 DNA reads TGTGCCTGGAGGTCGGGGGATTACACTGAAGCTTTCTTT.

As DNA, the CDR3 is TGTGCTAGTGGTTTGTTCTTAGGGACAGGGATATTCGGAGGGTCCTACGAGCAGTACTTC. The encoded protein is CASGLFLGTGIFGGSYEQYF. The chain employs TRBV12-5 and TRBJ2-7, with 9 positions matching TRBD1. Germline V CDR1 and CDR2: LGHNT, FRNRAP. This CDR3 contains 20 residues. V gave up 2 bases and J gave up 1 base; unmatched junction bases: 18.

The chain employs TRBV6-2 or TRBV6-3 and TRBJ1-6; a possible D gene is TRBD1 (6 bases). V was trimmed by 0 bases and J by 6 bases, leaving 9 bases between them. The CDR3 has 15 amino acids. Per germline, CDR1 MNHEY and CDR2 SVGEGT. CDR3 loop: CASSYSEQGNSPLHF. CDR3 in DNA: TGTGCCAGCAGTTACTCGGAACAGGGTAATTCACCCCTCCACTTT.

The chain employs TRBV6-5 and TRBJ1-2; D possibly corresponds to TRBD1 (5 bases). CDR3 length equals 14 residues. V was trimmed by 2 bases and J by 6 bases, leaving 13 bases between them. Germline CDR1 MNHEY, CDR2 SVGAGI. CDR3 DNA sequence: TGTGCCAGCAGTTACACCAGGGCGGTAAATGGCTACACCTTC. It specifies CASSYTRAVNGYTF.